This record concerns one TCR beta chain sequence. The sample originates from a study of blood T cell repertoires in COVID-19. Study in general: Collection of acute and convalescent COVID-19 samples took place in the United States, Italy and Spain. The cDNA or gDNA used as material had been derived from T cells, B-cell-depleted T cells, or PBMCs.

Clones were read by immunoSEQ multiplex PCR, and TCRdb kept only the in-frame ones, dropping some. The table records about 310,000 clones, around 89% of them present only once. Specimen: peripheral blood. The origin of this receptor is a woman between 35 and 50 years old with COVID-19, enrolled during active disease.

This CDR3 is CASSSQEAYGSGANVLTF. The CDR3 DNA reads TGTGCCAGCAGCTCGCAAGAGGCGTACGGCTCTGGGGCCAACGTCCTGACTTTC. The chain links TRBV7-3 to TRBJ2-6; D not certain. The germline gives CDR1 SGHTA, CDR2 FQGTGA. CDR3 length: 18 amino acids. Trimming took 4 bases from V and 0 from J, leaving 16 bases between them.